The sequence of this TCR beta chain was determined in a study of blood T cell repertoires in COVID-19. Study in general: The United States, Italy and Spain provided the acute and convalescent COVID-19 samples. T cells, B-cell-depleted T cells, or PBMCs provided the cDNA or gDNA that served as material.

The table came from immunoSEQ multiplex PCR; TCRdb's copy has only in-frame clones and leaves some out. The data contain around 81,000 clones, 85% of them singletons. This clone was picked up one time. Trimming removed 3 bases from V and 1 base from J; junction bases left unmatched: 8. CDR1 is SGHNT and CDR2 is YYREEE in the germline V gene (reference sequence). The CDR3 extends over 16 amino acids. The rearrangement links TRBV5-4 to TRBJ1-1; 8 nucleotides agree with TRBD1. Sequencing was performed on peripheral blood. This receptor was identified in a man in his forties or fifties with acute or convalescent COVID-19. This chain's CDR3 is CASSWSLGQGNTEAFF. CDR3 in DNA: TGTGCCAGCAGCTGGAGCCTCGGACAGGGGAACACTGAAGCTTTCTTT. Drawing the rest from reference TRBV5-4 and TRBJ1-1, the complete variable domain is ETGVTQSPTHLIKTRGQQVTLRCSSQSGHNTVSWYQQALGQGPQFIFQYYREEENGRGNFPPRFSGLQFPNYSSELNVNALELDDSALYLCASSWSLGQGNTEAFFGQGTRLTVV.